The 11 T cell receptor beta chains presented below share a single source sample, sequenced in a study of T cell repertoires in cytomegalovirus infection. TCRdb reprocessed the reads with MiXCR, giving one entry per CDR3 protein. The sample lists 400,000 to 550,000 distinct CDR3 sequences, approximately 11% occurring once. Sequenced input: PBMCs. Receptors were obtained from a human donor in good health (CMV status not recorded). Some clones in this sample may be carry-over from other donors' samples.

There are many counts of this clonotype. CDR3 amino acids: CASSFPQGATGELFF. The DNA of the CDR3 is TGTGCCAGCAGTTTCCCACAGGGGGCGACCGGGGAGCTGTTTTTT. This chain links TRBV12-3 or TRBV12-4 with TRBJ2-2; TRBD1 agrees at 9 bases. V lost 3 bases, J lost 5 bases, and 4 bases stayed unmatched. The CDR3 is made up of 15 amino acids.

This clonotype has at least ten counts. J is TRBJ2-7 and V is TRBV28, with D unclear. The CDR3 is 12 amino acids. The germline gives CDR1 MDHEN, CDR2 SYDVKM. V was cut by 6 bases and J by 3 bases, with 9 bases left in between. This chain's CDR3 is CASRTGGYEQYF. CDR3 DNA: TGTGCCAGCAGAACGGGCGGCTACGAGCAGTACTTC.

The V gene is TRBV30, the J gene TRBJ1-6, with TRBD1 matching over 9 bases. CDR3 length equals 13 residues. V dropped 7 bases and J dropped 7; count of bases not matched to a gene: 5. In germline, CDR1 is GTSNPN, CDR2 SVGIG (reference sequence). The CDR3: CAFTGTGNSPLHF. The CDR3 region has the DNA TGTGCCTTTACCGGGACAGGGAATTCACCCCTCCACTTT.

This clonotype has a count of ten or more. The CDR3 nucleotides are TGCGCCAGCAGCTTTGGTTCTGGTAGCGGCCCATCATGGACCTCGTGGGCCACCGGGGAGCTGTTTTTT. Amino acids: CASSFGSGSGPSWTSWATGELFF. The rearrangement links TRBV5-1 to TRBJ2-2; perhaps TRBD2 as D (6 bases). Germline V gene data show CDR1 as SGHRS and CDR2 as YFSETQ. The CDR3 contains 23 residues. V was pared by 2 bases and J by 4 bases, with 36 bases between.

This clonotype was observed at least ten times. The CDR3 DNA reads as TGTGCCAGCACCCAAACTTTCGGTATGAGTTCACCCCTCCACTTT. This encodes CASTQTFGMSSPLHF. The genes are TRBV12-3 or TRBV12-4 and TRBJ1-6, with D hard to call. CDR3 length equals 15 residues. Trimming took off 7 bases at V and 9 bases at J, with 19 bases between the two ends.

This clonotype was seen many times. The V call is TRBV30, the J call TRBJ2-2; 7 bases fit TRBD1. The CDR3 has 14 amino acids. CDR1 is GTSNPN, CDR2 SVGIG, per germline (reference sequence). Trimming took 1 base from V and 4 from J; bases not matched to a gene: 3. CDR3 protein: CAWSGYRGTGELFF. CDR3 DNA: TGTGCCTGGAGTGGGTACAGGGGCACCGGGGAGCTGTTTTTT.

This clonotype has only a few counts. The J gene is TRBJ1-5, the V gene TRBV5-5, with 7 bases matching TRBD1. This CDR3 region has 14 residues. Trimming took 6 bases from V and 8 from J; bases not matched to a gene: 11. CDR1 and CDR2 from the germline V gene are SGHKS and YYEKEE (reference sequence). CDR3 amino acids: CASNLDRAVEPQHF. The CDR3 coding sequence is TGTGCCAGCAACCTAGACAGGGCGGTGGAGCCCCAGCATTTT.

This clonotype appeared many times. CDR3 nucleotide sequence: TGCGCCAGCAGCCAATACACGACAGCCTCCTATGGCTACACCTTC. The encoded protein is CASSQYTTASYGYTF. V is TRBV4-1 and J is TRBJ1-2, with D possibly being TRBD1 (5 bases). Germline loops: CDR1 MGHRA, CDR2 YSYEKL. The CDR3 covers 15 residues. V was pared by 2 bases and J by 4 bases, with 14 bases between.

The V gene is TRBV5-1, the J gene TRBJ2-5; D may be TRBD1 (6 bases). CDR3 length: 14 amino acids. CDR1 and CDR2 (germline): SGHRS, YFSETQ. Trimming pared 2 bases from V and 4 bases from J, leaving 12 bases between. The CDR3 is CASSFQGLGETQYF. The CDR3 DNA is TGCGCCAGCAGCTTCCAGGGGTTGGGAGAGACCCAGTACTTC.

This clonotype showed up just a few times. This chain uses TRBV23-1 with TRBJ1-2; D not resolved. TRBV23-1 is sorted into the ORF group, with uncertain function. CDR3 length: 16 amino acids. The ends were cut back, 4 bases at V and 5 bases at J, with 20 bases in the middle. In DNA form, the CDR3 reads TGCGCCAGCAGTCGAGGTCGATCGTTAATTTTTTATGGCTACACCTTC. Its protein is CASSRGRSLIFYGYTF.

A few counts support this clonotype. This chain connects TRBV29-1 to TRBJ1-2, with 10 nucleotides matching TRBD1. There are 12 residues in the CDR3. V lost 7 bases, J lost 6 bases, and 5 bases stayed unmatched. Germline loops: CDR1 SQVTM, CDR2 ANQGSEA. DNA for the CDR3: TGCAGCGGGGACAGGGGAGGGGATGGCTACACCTTC. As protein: CSGDRGGDGYTF.